The 8 T cell receptor beta chains presented below share a single source sample, sequenced in a study of a mutant IDH1 vaccine in newly diagnosed glioma. These receptors are not linked to any known antigen. Only in-frame clones appear in the TCRdb table, and some are missing; sequencing was by immunoSEQ multiplex PCR. The sample includes some 60,000 clones, less than 85% seen only once; the top ten take roughly 3.6%. The sample's time point: week 11, during vaccination. Every single dose of the vaccine, 300 ug of mutant IDH1 20-mer peptide, came with topical imiquimod. This sample comprised PBMCs, obtained from a glioma patient whose treatment included an IDH1 peptide vaccine. The origin of the receptors is a man younger than 45 with glioma.

The V gene is TRBV28, the J gene TRBJ1-2; D not certain. V shed 1 base and J shed 3 bases, with 9 bases lying between them. The CDR3 contains 14 residues. Germline V lookup: CDR1 MDHEN, CDR2 SYDVKM. In DNA, the CDR3 is TGTGCCAGCAGTTTATTGCAGGCACACTATGGCTACACCTTC. As protein: CASSLLQAHYGYTF.

In its sample, this clone was seen a few times. The chain has TRBV9 and TRBJ2-3, with a weak D call TRBD2 (6 bases). Germline V gives CDR1 SGDLS, CDR2 YYNGEE. V was trimmed by 3 bases and J by 1 base, leaving 21 bases between them. This CDR3 has 18 residues. Here the CDR3 DNA reads TGTGCCAGCAGCGCGAGCGTCGTCCCGGGGGTGGGCACAGATACGCAGTATTTT. The encoded protein is CASSASVVPGVGTDTQYF.

This chain connects TRBV19 to TRBJ1-1; D possibly corresponds to TRBD1 (6 bases). The CDR3 runs 15 residues. Trimming pared 5 bases from V and 1 base from J, leaving 14 bases between. Germline-derived CDR1 and CDR2 are LNHDA and SQIVND (reference sequence). The CDR3 protein is CASSSNRETNTEAFF. The CDR3 DNA is TGTGCCAGTAGTTCGAACAGGGAGACGAACACTGAAGCTTTCTTT.

The chain joins TRBV13 to TRBJ1-6; D remains unclear. Germline V gene sequence: CDR1 PRHDT, CDR2 FYEKMQ (reference sequence). V was shortened by 0 bases and J by 10 bases, with 10 bases between the two germline ends. This CDR3 spans 14 amino acids. This chain's CDR3 is CASSLGEAFSPLHF. DNA for the CDR3: TGTGCCAGCAGCTTAGGGGAGGCCTTCTCACCCCTCCACTTT.

V usage is TRBV10-1 and J usage is TRBJ2-2; no firm D call. V shed 6 bases and J shed 0 bases, with 11 bases lying between them. The germline CDR1 and CDR2 sequences are WNHNN and SYGVQD (reference sequence). The CDR3 extends over 15 amino acids. The chain's CDR3 is CASRILLPNTGELFF. CDR3 coding DNA: TGCGCCAGCAGGATACTTCTACCGAACACCGGGGAGCTGTTTTTT.

V usage is TRBV30 and J usage is TRBJ1-4, with TRBD1 matching 7 bases. This CDR3 has 15 residues. Germline CDR1 GTSNPN, CDR2 SVGIG (reference sequence). V lost 0 bases, J lost 7 bases, and 8 bases stayed unmatched. CDR3 region: CAWSVRQGRGEKLFF. The DNA of the CDR3 is TGTGCCTGGAGTGTCCGACAGGGCCGGGGTGAAAAACTGTTTTTT.

The CDR3 DNA is TGTGCCATCAGTGATCTTGGGGAGACCCAGTACTTC. Translation: CAISDLGETQYF. The V and J genes are TRBV10-3 and TRBJ2-5; D not resolved. CDR1 and CDR2 (germline): ENHRY, SYGVKD. Deletions cut 3 bases from V and 5 bases from J, with 7 bases between. The CDR3 is 12 amino acids.

The genes are TRBV4-2 and TRBJ2-7, with a tentative D call TRBD2 (5 bases). The length of the CDR3 is 15 residues. Germline V gene lookup returns CDR1 LGHNA and CDR2 YNFKEQ. Trimming pared 4 bases from V and 0 bases from J, leaving 13 bases between. CDR3 loop: CASSRDYTSSYEQYF. The CDR3 DNA follows: TGTGCCAGCAGCCGAGACTACACGAGCTCCTACGAGCAGTACTTC.